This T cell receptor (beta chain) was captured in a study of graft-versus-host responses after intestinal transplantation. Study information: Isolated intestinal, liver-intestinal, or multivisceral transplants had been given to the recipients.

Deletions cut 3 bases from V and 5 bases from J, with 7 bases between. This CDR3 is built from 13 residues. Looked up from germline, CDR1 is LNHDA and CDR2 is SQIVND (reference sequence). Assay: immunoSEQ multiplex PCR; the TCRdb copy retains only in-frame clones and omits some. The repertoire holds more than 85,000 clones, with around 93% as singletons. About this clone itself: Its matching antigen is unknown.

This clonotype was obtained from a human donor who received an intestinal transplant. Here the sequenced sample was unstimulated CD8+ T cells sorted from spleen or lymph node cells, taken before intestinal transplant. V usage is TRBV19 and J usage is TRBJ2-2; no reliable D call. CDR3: CASSILLTGELFF. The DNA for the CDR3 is TGTGCCAGTAGTATCCTACTGACCGGGGAGCTGTTTTTT.